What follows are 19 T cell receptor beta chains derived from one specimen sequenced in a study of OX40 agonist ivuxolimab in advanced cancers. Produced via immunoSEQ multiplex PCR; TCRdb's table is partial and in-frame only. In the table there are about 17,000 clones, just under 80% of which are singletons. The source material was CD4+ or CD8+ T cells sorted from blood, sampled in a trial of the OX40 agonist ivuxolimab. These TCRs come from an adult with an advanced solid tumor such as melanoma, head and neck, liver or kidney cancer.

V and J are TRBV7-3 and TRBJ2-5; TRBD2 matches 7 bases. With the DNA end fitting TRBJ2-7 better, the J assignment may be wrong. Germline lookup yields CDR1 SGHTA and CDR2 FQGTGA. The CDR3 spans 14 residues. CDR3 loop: CASSLMGGGYEQYF. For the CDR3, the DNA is TGTGCCAGCAGCTTAATGGGCGGGGGCTACGAGCAGTACTTC.

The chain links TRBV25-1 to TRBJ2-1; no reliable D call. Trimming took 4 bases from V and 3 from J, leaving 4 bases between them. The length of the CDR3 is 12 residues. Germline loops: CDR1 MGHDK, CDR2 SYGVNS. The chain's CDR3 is CASSGGYNEQFF. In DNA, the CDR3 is TGTGCCAGCAGTGGAGGCTACAATGAGCAGTTCTTC.

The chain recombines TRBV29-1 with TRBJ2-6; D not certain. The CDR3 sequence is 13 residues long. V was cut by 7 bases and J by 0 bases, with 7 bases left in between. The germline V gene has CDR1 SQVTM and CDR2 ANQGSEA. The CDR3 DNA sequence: TGCAGCGCGACTGTCTCTGGGGCCAACGTCCTGACTTTC. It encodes CSATVSGANVLTF.

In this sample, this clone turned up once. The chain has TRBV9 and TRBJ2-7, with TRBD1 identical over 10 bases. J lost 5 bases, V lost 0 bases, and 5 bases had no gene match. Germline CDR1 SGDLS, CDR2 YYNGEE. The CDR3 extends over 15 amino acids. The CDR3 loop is CASSVAGTGADEQYF. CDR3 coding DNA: TGTGCCAGCAGCGTAGCCGGGACAGGGGCGGACGAGCAGTACTTC.

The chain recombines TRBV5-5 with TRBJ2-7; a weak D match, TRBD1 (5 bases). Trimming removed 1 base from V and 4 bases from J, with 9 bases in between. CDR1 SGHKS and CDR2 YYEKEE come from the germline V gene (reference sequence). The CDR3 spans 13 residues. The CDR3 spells CASSLLAGYEQYF. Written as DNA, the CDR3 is TGTGCCAGCAGCTTGTTGGCAGGGTACGAGCAGTACTTC.

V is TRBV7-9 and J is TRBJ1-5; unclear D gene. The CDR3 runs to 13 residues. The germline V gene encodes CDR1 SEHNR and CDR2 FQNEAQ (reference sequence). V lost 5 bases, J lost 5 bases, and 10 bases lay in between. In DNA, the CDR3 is TGTGCCAGCAGCGATCTCCCCCATCAGCCCCAGCATTTT. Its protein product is CASSDLPHQPQHF.

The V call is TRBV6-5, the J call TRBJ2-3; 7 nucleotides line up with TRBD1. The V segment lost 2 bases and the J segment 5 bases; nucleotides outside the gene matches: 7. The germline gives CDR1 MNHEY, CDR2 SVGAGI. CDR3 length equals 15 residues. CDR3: CASSYADRAVDTQYF. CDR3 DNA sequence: TGTGCCAGCAGTTACGCCGACAGGGCCGTAGATACGCAGTATTTT.

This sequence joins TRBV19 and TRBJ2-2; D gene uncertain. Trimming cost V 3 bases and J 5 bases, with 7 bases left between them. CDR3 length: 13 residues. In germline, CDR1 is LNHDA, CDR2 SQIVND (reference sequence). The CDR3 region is CASSMGLTGELFF. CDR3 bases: TGTGCCAGTAGTATGGGCTTAACCGGGGAGCTGTTTTTT.

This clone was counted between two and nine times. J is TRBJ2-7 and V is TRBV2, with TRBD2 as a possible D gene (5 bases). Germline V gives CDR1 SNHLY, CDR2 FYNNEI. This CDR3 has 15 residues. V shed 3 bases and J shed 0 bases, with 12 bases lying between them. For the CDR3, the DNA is TGTGCCAGCAGTGACGACACGGGGAGCTCCTACGAGCAGTACTTC. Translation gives CASSDDTGSSYEQYF.

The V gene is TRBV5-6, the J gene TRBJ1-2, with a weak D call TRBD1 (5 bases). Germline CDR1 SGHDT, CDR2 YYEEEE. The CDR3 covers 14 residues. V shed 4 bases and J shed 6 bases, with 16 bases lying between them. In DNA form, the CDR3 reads TGTGCCAGCAGCGGGGGGACGGGGACTAATGGCTACACCTTC. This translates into CASSGGTGTNGYTF.

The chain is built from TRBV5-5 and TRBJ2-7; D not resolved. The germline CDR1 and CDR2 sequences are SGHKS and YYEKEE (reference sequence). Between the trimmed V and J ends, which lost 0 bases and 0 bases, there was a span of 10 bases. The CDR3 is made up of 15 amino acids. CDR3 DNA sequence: TGTGCCAGCAGCTTGGAAAGGACGCGCTCCTACGAGCAGTACTTC. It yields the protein CASSLERTRSYEQYF.

The CDR3, as DNA: TGTGCCAGCAGTTCGCGACAGGGTTCTGAAGCTTTCTTT. This encodes CASSSRQGSEAFF. V gene TRBV27 combines with J gene TRBJ1-1; 7 bases match TRBD1. After removal of 4 bases from V and 6 bases from J, the junction contained 5 bases not matched to a gene. Germline values: CDR1 MNHEY, CDR2 SMNVEV (reference sequence). The CDR3 consists of 13 residues.

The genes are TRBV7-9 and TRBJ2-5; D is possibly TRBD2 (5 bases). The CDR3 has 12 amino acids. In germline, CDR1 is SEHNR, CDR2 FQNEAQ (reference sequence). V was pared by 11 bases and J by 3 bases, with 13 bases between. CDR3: CALSGNEETQYF. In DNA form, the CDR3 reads TGTGCCCTATCGGGAAACGAAGAGACCCAGTACTTC.

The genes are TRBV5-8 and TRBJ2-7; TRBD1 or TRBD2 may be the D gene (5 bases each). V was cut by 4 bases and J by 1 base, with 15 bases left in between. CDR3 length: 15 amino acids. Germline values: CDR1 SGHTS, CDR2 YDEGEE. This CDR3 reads CASSPRAGQSYEQYF. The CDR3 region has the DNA TGTGCCAGCAGCCCGAGGGCCGGACAATCCTACGAGCAGTACTTC. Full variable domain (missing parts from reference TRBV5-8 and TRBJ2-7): EAGVTQSPTHLIKTRGQQATLRCSPISGHTSVYWYQQALGLGLQFLLWYDEGEERNRGNFPPRFSGRQFPNYSSELNVNALELEDSALYLCASSPRAGQSYEQYFGPGTRLTVT.

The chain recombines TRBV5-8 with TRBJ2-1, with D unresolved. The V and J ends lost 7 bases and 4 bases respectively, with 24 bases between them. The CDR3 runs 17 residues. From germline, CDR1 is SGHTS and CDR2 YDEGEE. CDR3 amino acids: CASAHSRPNYVYNEQFF. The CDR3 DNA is TGTGCCAGCGCACACTCTCGACCGAACTATGTATACAATGAGCAGTTCTTC.

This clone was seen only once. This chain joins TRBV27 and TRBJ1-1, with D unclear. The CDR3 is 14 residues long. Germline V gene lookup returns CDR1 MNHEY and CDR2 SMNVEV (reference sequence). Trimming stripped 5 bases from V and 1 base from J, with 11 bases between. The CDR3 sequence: CASSPHIKNTEAFF. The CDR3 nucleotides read TGTGCCAGCAGTCCACATATCAAGAACACTGAAGCTTTCTTT.

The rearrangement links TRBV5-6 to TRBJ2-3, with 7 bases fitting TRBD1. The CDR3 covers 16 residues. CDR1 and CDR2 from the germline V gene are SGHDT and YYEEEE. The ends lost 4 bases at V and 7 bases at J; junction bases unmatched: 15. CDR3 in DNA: TGTGCCAGCAGCCCCCGGACAGGCTATTACACGAATACGCAGTATTTT. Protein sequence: CASSPRTGYYTNTQYF.

The CDR3 reads CASSLGSGGFETGGPTYNEQFF. The CDR3 DNA sequence: TGTGCCAGCAGCTTAGGTTCAGGGGGTTTTGAGACGGGAGGGCCCACCTACAATGAGCAGTTCTTC. The chain has TRBV7-8 and TRBJ2-1; D might be TRBD2 (8 bases). The V end was cut by 1 base, the J end by 2 bases, with 30 bases between. CDR1 SGHVS and CDR2 FQNEAQ come from the germline V gene. The CDR3 is 22 amino acids.

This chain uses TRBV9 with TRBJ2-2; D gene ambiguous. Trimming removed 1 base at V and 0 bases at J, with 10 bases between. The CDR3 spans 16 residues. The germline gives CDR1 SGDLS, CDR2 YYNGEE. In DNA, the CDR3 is TGTGCCAGCAGCGTATTGGGCTACTCGAACACCGGGGAGCTGTTTTTT. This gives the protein CASSVLGYSNTGELFF.